This TCR beta chain appears in the sequencing data of a study of blood T cell repertoires in COVID-19. Germline CDR1 ENHRY, CDR2 SYGVKD. V lost 3 bases and J lost 6; bases outside the gene matches: 2. CDR3 length equals 12 residues. Cohort allocation depended upon clinical history that participants reported. For recovered donors of Cohort 3, there were two negative PCRs, clearance, or symptom resolution. TCRdb's copy holds only in-frame clones and misses some; the assay was immunoSEQ multiplex PCR. The sample has more than 300,000 clones; 88% are singletons. The V and J genes are TRBV10-3 and TRBJ2-7; TRBD1 aligns across 7 bases. This sequence was found in a woman aged 18-29 years who had recovered from COVID-19. Sequencing used PBMCs or T cells enriched from blood (not recorded which). The CDR3 coding sequence is TGTGCCATCAGTGAAACAGGGGTCGAGCAGTACTTC. Translating gives CAISETGVEQYF.